The 8 T cell receptor beta chains below come from one sample, sequenced in a study of healthy donors' naive CD4 and CD8 T cells. Starting from about 470 ng of total RNA, TCR libraries were made with linear amplification. TCRdb re-derived calls from the reads in MiXCR, one entry per CDR3 protein. Of 180,000 or so distinct CDR3 sequences in the sample, around 70% are singletons; the top ten hold 2% to 2.5%. Specimen: naive CD4+ and CD8+ T cells sorted from blood, pooled from several donors. All receptors come from a pool of human donors in good health; the sample pools cells from several healthy donors.

The chain uses TRBV19 and TRBJ2-7; D is ambiguous. Germline lookup yields CDR1 LNHDA and CDR2 SQIVND (reference sequence). V shed 4 bases and J shed 3 bases, with 10 bases lying between them. This CDR3 comprises 13 residues. The CDR3 here is CASSTQVDYEQYF. The CDR3 bases are TGTGCCAGTAGTACCCAGGTAGACTACGAGCAGTACTTC.

The gene calls are TRBV20-1 and TRBJ1-2; 7 nucleotides match TRBD1. The V gene end was trimmed by 1 base and the J gene end by 5 bases; junction bases not matched to a gene: 10. Germline CDR1 DFQATT, CDR2 SNEGSKA (reference sequence). The CDR3 contains 15 residues. CDR3 sequence reads: CSARVGAGGSYGYTF. Written as DNA, the CDR3 is TGCAGTGCTAGAGTAGGGGCAGGGGGATCATATGGCTACACCTTC.

The chain links TRBV5-6 to TRBJ1-4; 7 bases agree with TRBD1. The CDR3 loop spans 14 amino acids. V dropped 2 bases and J dropped 7; count of bases not matched to a gene: 5. Germline loops: CDR1 SGHDT, CDR2 YYEEEE. CDR3 nucleotide sequence: TGTGCCAGCAGCTTCTCAGGGGGTGTTGAAAAACTGTTTTTT. As protein: CASSFSGGVEKLFF.

The chain combines TRBV6-2 or TRBV6-3 with TRBJ1-5; 8 bases are shared with TRBD1. Germline V gene sequence: CDR1 MNHEY, CDR2 SVGEGT. V shed 6 bases and J 0 bases; nucleotides not matched to a gene: 10. The CDR3 has 17 residues. CDR3 bases: TGTGCCAGCAGCAGTCTCGGGGACAGGTATAGCAATCAGCCCCAGCATTTT. This sequence encodes CASSSLGDRYSNQPQHF.

The chain joins TRBV5-5 to TRBJ2-1; 8 nucleotides align to TRBD2. The CDR3 sequence is 15 residues long. The V gene's germline CDR1 is SGHKS and CDR2 YYEKEE (reference sequence). V was pared by 4 bases and J by 6 bases, with 9 bases of the junction left unmatched. CDR3 amino acids: CASSTPTSVSNEQFF. CDR3 sequence (DNA): TGTGCCAGCAGCACTCCGACTAGCGTTAGCAATGAGCAGTTCTTC.

This clonotype has a single count. J is TRBJ1-2 and V is TRBV6-2 or TRBV6-3; no reliable D call. CDR3 size: 14 residues. The ends were cut back, 7 bases at V and 0 bases at J, with 12 bases in the middle. Germline V gene data show CDR1 as MNHEY and CDR2 as SVGEGT. CDR3 sequence (DNA): TGTGCCAGCACCTACGGTGGAACTAACTATGGCTACACCTTC. Protein: CASTYGGTNYGYTF.

This chain uses TRBV6-5 with TRBJ1-5; D remains unclear. The CDR3 has 14 residues. V was shortened by 4 bases and J by 0 bases, with 7 bases between the two germline ends. CDR1 and CDR2 from the germline V gene are MNHEY and SVGAGI. CDR3 region: CASSFRYSNQPQHF. The DNA for the CDR3 is TGTGCCAGCAGTTTTCGATATAGCAATCAGCCCCAGCATTTT.

There are a few counts of this clonotype. The CDR3 nucleotides are TGCGCCAGCAGCCAAAACCACCAGACCGGGACTAGCGGGGGCACGCAGTATTTT. It specifies CASSQNHQTGTSGGTQYF. The V and J genes are TRBV4-1 and TRBJ2-3; 14 bases agree with TRBD2. V gave up 2 bases and J gave up 9 bases; unmatched junction bases: 13. CDR1 and CDR2 from the germline V gene are MGHRA and YSYEKL. This CDR3 comprises 18 residues.